Shown below are 17 T cell receptor beta chains from a single sample sequenced in a study of cytomegalovirus exposure and HLA in healthy donors. Using immunoSEQ multiplex PCR, the repertoire was profiled, and TCRdb retains in-frame clones only, with some absent. The table has 200,000 to 250,000 clones, 85% to 90% seen once. Sequenced material: PBMCs. The receptors stem from a woman under 30 in good health and CMV-seronegative.

V and J are TRBV10-3 and TRBJ1-5; D unresolved. V was clipped by 4 bases and J by 3 bases, with 7 bases between them. The CDR3 contains 13 residues. Germline V gives CDR1 ENHRY, CDR2 SYGVKD. CDR3 nucleotides: TGTGCCATCAGTGGAGTTTCCAATCAGCCCCAGCATTTT. Residues: CAISGVSNQPQHF.

This clone showed up just a few times. CDR3: CASSLSSGMPGGDTQYF. CDR3 sequence (DNA): TGTGCCAGCAGCTTATCATCCGGAATGCCTGGGGGGGATACGCAGTATTTT. The rearrangement joins TRBV11-3 to TRBJ2-3, with D maybe TRBD2 (6 bases). This CDR3 has 17 amino acids. The V gene's germline CDR1 is SGHNT and CDR2 YENEEA. V dropped 2 bases and J dropped 6 bases, with 21 bases sitting between them.

In its sample, this clone was seen a few times. The chain combines TRBV4-1 with TRBJ1-2; D may be TRBD1 (6 bases). In germline, CDR1 is MGHRA, CDR2 YSYEKL. V dropped 1 base and J dropped 4 bases, with 13 bases sitting between them. CDR3 size: 15 residues. The chain's CDR3 is CASSQGARGIYGYTF. The CDR3, as DNA: TGCGCCAGCAGCCAAGGGGCCAGGGGTATCTATGGCTACACCTTC.

This clone was detected a few times. The gene calls are TRBV20-1 and TRBJ1-1; D ambiguous. Trimming cost V 7 bases and J 0 bases, with 6 bases left between them. This CDR3 contains 11 residues. Germline loops: CDR1 DFQATT, CDR2 SNEGSKA (reference sequence). DNA of the CDR3: TGCAGTGGCTATTTGAACACTGAAGCTTTCTTT. Protein: CSGYLNTEAFF.

The rearrangement uses TRBV10-1 and TRBJ2-2, with D possibly matching TRBD1 (5 bases). Germline V lookup: CDR1 WNHNN, CDR2 SYGVQD (reference sequence). The V end lost 2 bases, the J end lost 1 base, and 11 bases lay between the germline ends. This CDR3 comprises 16 residues. The CDR3, as DNA: TGCGCCAGCAGTGAGAAGTGGCAGGGGAACACCGGGGAGCTGTTTTTT. This sequence encodes CASSEKWQGNTGELFF.

The chain combines TRBV5-1 with TRBJ2-3; 7 nucleotides line up with TRBD1. V trimming: 4 bases; J trimming: 1 base; junction bases outside the gene matches: 3. The germline CDR1 and CDR2 sequences are SGHRS and YFSETQ. The CDR3 length is 14 residues. The CDR3 sequence: CASSAGTGTDTQYF. The CDR3 bases are TGCGCCAGCAGCGCCGGGACAGGCACAGATACGCAGTATTTT. The full variable domain, in which reference TRBV5-1 and TRBJ2-3 provide the parts outside the CDR3, is KAGVTQTPRYLIKTRGQQVTLSCSPISGHRSVSWYQQTPGQGLQFLFEYFSETQRNKGNFPGRFSGRQFSNSRSEMNVSTLELGDSALYLCASSAGTGTDTQYFGPGTRLTVL.

A remark on this clone: This CDR3 is also generated by other DNA sequences in the sample. The V gene is TRBV28, the J gene TRBJ2-5, with TRBD1 identical over 7 bases. The CDR3 sequence is 14 residues long. Germline V CDR1 and CDR2: MDHEN, SYDVKM. V was pared by 4 bases and J by 5 bases, with 7 bases of the junction left unmatched. This CDR3 reads CASSSPPRGETQYF. The CDR3 DNA follows: TGTGCCAGCAGTTCTCCCCCCAGGGGGGAGACCCAGTACTTC. Based on the CDR3 plus reference TRBV28 and TRBJ2-5, the full variable domain is DVKVTQSSRYLVKRTGEKVFLECVQDMDHENMFWYRQDPGLGLRLIYFSYDVKMKEKGDIPEGYSVSREKKERFSLILESASTNQTSMYLCASSSPPRGETQYFGPGTRLLVL.

This clone has a single count. The gene calls are TRBV7-9 and TRBJ2-7; D unclear. Germline V gene lookup returns CDR1 SEHNR and CDR2 FQNEAQ (reference sequence). V lost 4 bases, J lost 3 bases, and 16 bases lay in between. The CDR3 is 15 amino acids. The CDR3, as DNA: TGTGCCAGCAGCTCTCTTCCGAGCCGCCACTACGAGCAGTACTTC. Translation: CASSSLPSRHYEQYF.

This rearrangement joins TRBV6-1 to TRBJ2-7; 11 bases are a match to TRBD1. This CDR3 comprises 14 residues. CDR1 is MNHNS, CDR2 SASEGT, per germline. The junction had 4 bases not matched to a gene; V was cut back by 4 bases and J by 5 bases. DNA of the CDR3: TGTGCCAGCAGTGCCGGACAGGGGGCGAACGAGCAGTACTTC. Translated: CASSAGQGANEQYF.

This chain connects TRBV19 to TRBJ1-4, with D tentatively TRBD1 (5 bases). Germline assignment: CDR1 LNHDA and CDR2 SQIVND (reference sequence). The CDR3 sequence is 14 residues long. V lost 6 bases and J 4 bases, leaving 12 bases between the germline ends. The CDR3 reads CASRQTGHNEKLFF. Written as DNA, the CDR3 is TGTGCCAGTAGGCAAACAGGACATAATGAAAAACTGTTTTTT. The whole variable domain, remainder taken from reference TRBV19 and TRBJ1-4, is DGGITQSPKYLFRKEGQNVTLSCEQNLNHDAMYWYRQDPGQGLRLIYYSQIVNDFQKGDIAEGYSVSREKKESFPLTVTSAQKNPTAFYLCASRQTGHNEKLFFGSGTQLSVL.

This sequence joins TRBV7-2 and TRBJ1-5; possible D gene TRBD1, 6 bases. The CDR3 runs 16 residues. The V and J ends lost 4 bases and 0 bases respectively, with 13 bases between them. Germline CDR1 SGHTA, CDR2 FQGNSA. The DNA of the CDR3 is TGTGCCAGCAGCTCGAGGGGGGGGGTTAGCAATCAGCCCCAGCATTTT. Translating gives CASSSRGGVSNQPQHF.

This chain joins TRBV5-6 and TRBJ2-2; D gene uncertain. The V end lost 1 base, the J end lost 0 bases, and 13 bases lay between the germline ends. The CDR3 is 17 residues long. The germline gives CDR1 SGHDT, CDR2 YYEEEE. The CDR3 sequence is CASSLSPTVTNTGELFF. The CDR3 DNA follows: TGTGCCAGCAGCTTGTCCCCTACAGTTACGAACACCGGGGAGCTGTTTTTT.

This clone showed up just once. The rearrangement joins TRBV28 to TRBJ2-3, with 12 bases that match TRBD2. The junction had 10 bases not matched to a gene; V was cut back by 6 bases and J by 3 bases. The CDR3 runs 17 residues. Germline loops: CDR1 MDHEN, CDR2 SYDVKM. The CDR3 loop reads CASSYVRTSGITDTQYF. The CDR3, as DNA: TGTGCCAGCAGCTACGTTAGGACTAGCGGGATTACAGATACGCAGTATTTT.

In regard to this clone: The sample holds other DNA sequences that translate to the same CDR3. The CDR3 coding sequence is TGTGCCAGCAGTTGGACAGGGGGAAATCAGCCCCAGCATTTT. This translates into CASSWTGGNQPQHF. The chain recombines TRBV28 with TRBJ1-5, with 10 bases matching TRBD1. V was clipped by 4 bases and J by 4 bases; unmatched bases: 1. The germline gives CDR1 MDHEN, CDR2 SYDVKM. This CDR3 is built from 14 residues.

V and J are TRBV28 and TRBJ1-5; perhaps TRBD1 as D (6 bases). The CDR3 extends over 14 amino acids. The V gene lost 7 bases and the J gene lost 2 bases, with 12 bases spanning the gap. The germline gives CDR1 MDHEN, CDR2 SYDVKM. CDR3 loop: CASKGEGGNQPQHF. In DNA form, the CDR3 reads TGTGCCAGCAAAGGCGAGGGGGGCAATCAGCCCCAGCATTTT.

The J gene is TRBJ2-5, the V gene TRBV9, with a weak D call TRBD2 (6 bases). Germline V gives CDR1 SGDLS, CDR2 YYNGEE. The CDR3 sequence is 14 residues long. Trimming shortened V by 5 bases and J by 1 base, and 12 bases separated the two germline ends. The CDR3 loop is CASSGDLLQETQYF. CDR3 DNA: TGTGCCAGCAGTGGGGACTTACTCCAAGAGACCCAGTACTTC.

The chain carries TRBV7-2 and TRBJ2-7, with 12 nucleotides matching TRBD2. The V gene end was trimmed by 4 bases and the J gene end by 3 bases; junction bases not matched to a gene: 13. Germline CDR1 and CDR2: SGHTA and FQGNSA. The CDR3 spans 18 residues. The CDR3 region has the DNA TGTGCCAGCAGCTGGGAGAGACTAGCGGGAGTTCTAATCTACGAGCAGTACTTC. Translation gives CASSWERLAGVLIYEQYF.